This entry concerns a single T cell receptor (beta chain). Its antigen is not known. With 5 bases clipped from V and 2 bases from J, the junction kept 2 bases outside the gene matches. The CDR3 spans 14 residues. Per the germline V gene, CDR1 is SGHNT and CDR2 is YENEEA. TCRdb re-derived calls from the 5' RACE reads in MiXCR, one entry per CDR3 protein. The sample yields roughly 400,000 distinct CDR3 sequences, 20% to 25% seen once. This entry belongs to a study of T-cell memory formation after mild COVID-19. Study outcomes and limitations: Confirmation was lacking for SARS-CoV-2 specificity of second-wave clones that peaked on day 37.

This sequence originates from an adult woman who had mild COVID-19 (a few samples of this study predate the infection). Cell type and time point are not known. The sequenced sample was PBMCs or a T cell subset sorted from them (not recorded which). The V and J genes are TRBV11-3 and TRBJ2-7; TRBD1 aligns across 11 bases. The CDR3 is CASSRTGGPYEQYF. The DNA of the CDR3 is TGTGCCAGCAGCCGGACAGGGGGCCCCTACGAGCAGTACTTC.